This TCR beta chain was recovered during a study of neurological immune-mediated disorders. General study findings and limits: The study phylogenetically grouped the repertoires of 18 of 34 multiple sclerosis patients into one related-CDR3 cluster, a possible signature.

Germline CDR1 and CDR2: SGHRS and YFSETQ. Trimming took 4 bases from V and 7 from J; bases not matched to a gene: 3. The CDR3 consists of 13 residues. This clonotype was recorded at least ten times. Its antigen is as yet unknown. A single record per CDR3 protein comes from TCRdb applying MiXCR to the 5' RACE reads. The sample has about 66,000 distinct CDR3 sequences; around 3.3% are singletons. Sequenced: PBMCs. The sequence derives from a man aged 40-55 years with multiple sclerosis. The chain has TRBV5-1 and TRBJ1-1; TRBD1 agrees at 11 bases. In nucleotides, the CDR3 is TGCGCCAGCAGCAGGGACAGGGGGAATGAAGCTTTCTTT. Translating gives CASSRDRGNEAFF.